Following are 9 T cell receptor beta chains from one sample sequenced in a study of shared clonotypes between healthy human individuals. The naive CD8 fraction comprised CD45RO-negative cells positively selected for CCR7 and excluded terminally differentiated effector memory CD45RA+ cells. Assay: immunoSEQ multiplex PCR; the TCRdb copy retains only in-frame clones and omits some. Of millions of clones in the sample, about 95% were seen once. Material for sequencing was naive CD8+ T cells sorted from blood. The receptors here all came from a man between 18 and 29 years old in good health.

The chain links TRBV4-1 to TRBJ2-2; D is perhaps TRBD2 (5 bases). The V and J ends lost 1 base and 0 bases respectively, with 12 bases between them. Germline lookup yields CDR1 MGHRA and CDR2 YSYEKL. There are 17 residues in the CDR3. The CDR3 spells CASSQGGYSANTGELFF. In DNA, the CDR3 is TGCGCCAGCAGCCAAGGGGGATATAGCGCGAACACCGGGGAGCTGTTTTTT.

Concerning this clone itself: This specimen includes other DNA sequences encoding the same CDR3. This CDR3 reads CAWSAGASSTDTQYF. CDR3 sequence (DNA): TGTGCCTGGAGTGCAGGGGCCTCTAGCACAGATACGCAGTATTTT. This chain links TRBV30 with TRBJ2-3; TRBD1 is a possible D gene (6 bases). The CDR3 totals 15 residues. In germline, CDR1 is GTSNPN, CDR2 SVGIG (reference sequence). The V and J ends lost 1 base and 0 bases respectively, with 11 bases between them.

The chain is built from TRBV5-1 and TRBJ1-3, with unresolved D. The V gene's germline CDR1 is SGHRS and CDR2 YFSETQ. The CDR3 extends over 16 amino acids. Between the trimmed V and J ends, which lost 1 base and 0 bases, there was a span of 11 bases. The DNA of the CDR3 is TGCGCCAGCAGCTTGAATCTTAGAGTCTCTGGAAACACCATATATTTT. Amino acid sequence: CASSLNLRVSGNTIYF.

V usage is TRBV27 and J usage is TRBJ1-4; 7 positions agree with TRBD1. Germline CDR1 and CDR2: MNHEY and SMNVEV (reference sequence). The CDR3 has 15 residues. V trimming: 0 bases; J trimming: 7 bases; junction bases outside the gene matches: 5. CDR3 in amino acids: CASSLSRTGIEKLFF. The CDR3 coding sequence is TGTGCCAGCAGTTTATCCAGGACAGGAATTGAAAAACTGTTTTTT.

The chain couples TRBV2 to TRBJ2-7; 11 positions match TRBD1. In germline, CDR1 is SNHLY, CDR2 FYNNEI. The junction had 3 bases not matched to a gene; V was cut back by 1 base and J by 4 bases. The CDR3 is 15 amino acids. The CDR3 spells CASSEEGQGEYEQYF. The CDR3 nucleotides are TGTGCCAGCAGTGAAGAGGGACAGGGGGAGTACGAGCAGTACTTC.

This clone showed up just once. The chain uses TRBV27 and TRBJ2-3; D gene uncertain. CDR3 size: 17 residues. The germline gives CDR1 MNHEY, CDR2 SMNVEV (reference sequence). V was clipped by 3 bases and J by 0 bases, with 16 bases between them. The CDR3 region has the DNA TGTGCCAGCAGTTTCAGCGTGGGCCCTACTAGCACAGATACGCAGTATTTT. This encodes CASSFSVGPTSTDTQYF.

The chain recombines TRBV29-1 with TRBJ2-7; the D gene is possibly TRBD1 (7 bases). V lost 4 bases, J lost 4 bases, and 14 bases lay in between. The CDR3 is 13 amino acids. Germline V gene sequence: CDR1 SQVTM, CDR2 ANQGSEA. As DNA, the CDR3 is TGCAGCGTTGTAGCCAGGGGGGAGTACGAGCAGTACTTC. Its translation is CSVVARGEYEQYF.

The chain uses TRBV6-5 and TRBJ2-7; 7 bases match TRBD1. This CDR3 spans 12 amino acids. Per germline, CDR1 MNHEY and CDR2 SVGAGI. The V gene end was trimmed by 6 bases and the J gene end by 3 bases; junction bases not matched to a gene: 2. The chain's CDR3 is CASRNRGYEQYF. The CDR3, as DNA: TGTGCCAGCAGAAACAGGGGCTACGAGCAGTACTTC.

The chain carries TRBV4-1 and TRBJ2-3; D is ambiguous. Trimming stripped 4 bases from V and 2 bases from J, with 10 bases between. This CDR3 spans 14 amino acids. Germline CDR1 MGHRA, CDR2 YSYEKL. The CDR3: CASSRPGITDTQYF. The DNA of the CDR3 is TGCGCCAGCAGCCGCCCTGGGATCACAGATACGCAGTATTTT.